This T cell receptor (beta chain) comes out of a study of blood T cell repertoires in COVID-19. Whole-study context: Material from acute and convalescent COVID-19 was sourced from the United States, Italy and Spain. Sources were T cells, B-cell-depleted T cells, or PBMCs; the material itself was cDNA or gDNA.

In Seattle, patients joined the study during active infection and were tracked longitudinally. Per the germline V gene, CDR1 is SGDLS and CDR2 is YYNGEE. CDR3 length equals 15 residues. Trimming cost V 4 bases and J 2 bases, with 15 bases left between them. In the original analysis: From reference gene primer amplification, estimates of nucleated cell counts were derived. TCRdb keeps only in-frame clones here, not all; method: immunoSEQ multiplex PCR. The DNA gave D and trimming, while V, J and clone size come from that table. The sample lists around 140,000 clones, around nine tenths seen once, with about 10% in the top ten.

The rearrangement links TRBV9 to TRBJ1-1, with D unresolved. Sequencing was done on a sample of peripheral blood. This receptor was identified in a woman aged 70-85 years with COVID-19, enrolled during active disease. The CDR3 region has the DNA TGTGCCAGCAGCATTTCCCCCAACACAAACACTGAAGCTTTCTTT. Its translation is CASSISPNTNTEAFF.